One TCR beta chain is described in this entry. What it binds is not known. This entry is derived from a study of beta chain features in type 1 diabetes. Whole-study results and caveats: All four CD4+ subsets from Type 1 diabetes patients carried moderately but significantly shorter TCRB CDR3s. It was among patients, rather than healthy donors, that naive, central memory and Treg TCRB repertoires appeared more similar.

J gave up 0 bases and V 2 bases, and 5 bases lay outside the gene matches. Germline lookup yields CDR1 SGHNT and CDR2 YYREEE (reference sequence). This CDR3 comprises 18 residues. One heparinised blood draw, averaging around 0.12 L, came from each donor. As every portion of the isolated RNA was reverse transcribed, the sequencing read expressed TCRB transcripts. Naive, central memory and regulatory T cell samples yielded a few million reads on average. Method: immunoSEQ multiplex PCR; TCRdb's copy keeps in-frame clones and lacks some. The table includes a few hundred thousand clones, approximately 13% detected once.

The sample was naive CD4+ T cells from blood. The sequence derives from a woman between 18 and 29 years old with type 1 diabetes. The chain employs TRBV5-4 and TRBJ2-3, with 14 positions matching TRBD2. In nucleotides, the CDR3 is TGTGCCAGCAGCTTTATGACTAGCGGGAGGGCCAGCACAGATACGCAGTATTTT. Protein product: CASSFMTSGRASTDTQYF.